This entry lists 32 T cell receptor beta chains sequenced from one sample in a study of T-cell memory formation after mild COVID-19. One entry per CDR3 protein results from TCRdb running MiXCR on the 5' RACE reads. The table has around 250,000 distinct CDR3 sequences, 15% seen once. What was sequenced was PBMCs or a T cell subset sorted from them (not recorded which). The receptors originated from an adult woman who had mild COVID-19 (a few samples of this study predate the infection). Cell type and time point are not known.

This clonotype was counted many times. V and J are TRBV18 and TRBJ2-1; 8 bases agree with TRBD2. Trimming removed 5 bases from V and 6 bases from J; junction bases left unmatched: 9. This CDR3 region has 15 residues. CDR1 is KGHSH and CDR2 is LQKENI in the germline V gene. The CDR3 sequence is CASSGSGLVRNEQFF. The CDR3 DNA sequence: TGTGCCAGCTCAGGCTCGGGACTAGTTCGCAATGAGCAGTTCTTC.

The chain couples TRBV11-3 to TRBJ1-1, with D unresolved. This CDR3 comprises 16 residues. CDR1 SGHNT and CDR2 YENEEA come from the germline V gene. Trimming shortened V by 5 bases and J by 1 base, and 17 bases separated the two germline ends. CDR3 sequence reads: CASSPGRFDGNTEAFF. In DNA form, the CDR3 reads TGTGCCAGCAGCCCAGGCAGATTTGACGGGAACACTGAAGCTTTCTTT.

This clonotype was counted between two and nine times. J is TRBJ2-3 and V is TRBV5-1; TRBD1 agrees at 7 bases. The junction had 5 bases not matched to a gene; V was cut back by 0 bases and J by 4 bases. The CDR3 runs 15 residues. Germline CDR1 SGHRS, CDR2 YFSETQ. CDR3 DNA: TGCGCCAGCAGCTTGGGTGGGCAGGGGGCAGATACGCAGTATTTT. Translated: CASSLGGQGADTQYF.

V is TRBV7-2 and J is TRBJ2-5; 11 bases agree with TRBD2. CDR1 SGHTA and CDR2 FQGNSA come from the germline V gene. This CDR3 spans 16 amino acids. Germline trimming cut 2 bases from V and 2 bases from J; bases unmatched to any gene: 4. For the CDR3, the DNA is TGTGCCAGCAGCTTAACTAGCGGGAGACCTCAAGAGACCCAGTACTTC. Translating it yields CASSLTSGRPQETQYF.

The chain recombines TRBV29-1 with TRBJ1-2; D ambiguous. V was pared by 5 bases and J by 6 bases, with 19 bases between. Germline values: CDR1 SQVTM, CDR2 ANQGSEA. This CDR3 has 14 amino acids. CDR3 DNA: TGCAGCGTTCCCCGAGAACACGGGTTGGATGGCTACACCTTC. The encoded protein is CSVPREHGLDGYTF.

This clonotype was counted between two and nine times. The CDR3: CSARSGQPQHF. For the CDR3, the DNA is TGCAGTGCTAGATCGGGACAGCCCCAGCATTTT. The V and J genes are TRBV20-1 and TRBJ1-5; the D is unclear. Germline CDR1 and CDR2: DFQATT and SNEGSKA (reference sequence). Trimming pared 2 bases from V and 7 bases from J, leaving 6 bases between. The CDR3 is 11 residues long.

This clonotype was seen at least ten times. V usage is TRBV12-3 or TRBV12-4 and J usage is TRBJ2-1; D is possibly TRBD1 (6 bases). CDR3 length: 19 amino acids. Between the trimmed V and J ends, which lost 5 bases and 0 bases, there was a span of 23 bases. The DNA of the CDR3 is TGTGCCAGCAGTGGGGCTAGGACAGCGCAGCTTAGCTCCTACAATGAGCAGTTCTTC. Its protein is CASSGARTAQLSSYNEQFF.

A few counts support this clonotype. The CDR3 sequence is CASSPLLAGVTYEQYF. CDR3 DNA sequence: TGTGCCAGCAGCCCGCTACTAGCGGGGGTGACCTACGAGCAGTACTTC. The chain links TRBV14 to TRBJ2-7; 11 bases fit TRBD2. CDR1 SGHDN and CDR2 FVKESK come from the germline V gene. The trim removed 4 bases at V and 2 bases at J, leaving 7 bases unmatched. The CDR3 totals 16 residues.

The chain combines TRBV7-2 with TRBJ1-2; tentative D call: TRBD1 (5 bases). The CDR3 spans 13 residues. V shed 5 bases and J shed 2 bases, with 9 bases lying between them. Germline loops: CDR1 SGHTA, CDR2 FQGNSA. The chain's CDR3 is CASSPGLNYGYTF. The CDR3, as DNA: TGTGCCAGCAGCCCGGGACTGAACTATGGCTACACCTTC.

The chain uses TRBV5-1 and TRBJ2-3, with 10 bases that match TRBD2. This CDR3 is built from 16 residues. With 5 bases clipped from V and 0 bases from J, the junction kept 6 bases outside the gene matches. From germline, CDR1 is SGHRS and CDR2 YFSETQ. In DNA form, the CDR3 reads TGCGCCAGCAGACCCGAACTAGCGGGGAGCACAGATACGCAGTATTTT. Its protein is CASRPELAGSTDTQYF.

This clonotype was seen only a few times. The chain couples TRBV12-3 or TRBV12-4 to TRBJ2-1; 7 bases map to TRBD2. The CDR3 is 22 amino acids. V lost 3 bases to trimming and J lost 1 base; unmatched junction nucleotides: 24. For the CDR3, the DNA is TGTGCCAGCAGTTTGTGGGAGGGGAAAATTGGCTTAGGCTGGTCGTCCTACAATGAGCAGTTCTTC. This gives the protein CASSLWEGKIGLGWSSYNEQFF.

The chain has TRBV20-1 and TRBJ1-5, with TRBD1 matching over 7 bases. J lost 0 bases, V lost 5 bases, and 7 bases had no gene match. This CDR3 comprises 15 residues. CDR1 is DFQATT and CDR2 is SNEGSKA in the germline V gene (reference sequence). Here the CDR3 reads CSAPKGTDSNQPQHF. CDR3 sequence (DNA): TGCAGTGCTCCCAAGGGGACAGATAGCAATCAGCCCCAGCATTTT.

The chain joins TRBV6-5 to TRBJ2-3; 9 bases align to TRBD2. Losses at the gene ends were 6 bases for V and 10 bases for J; bases not matched to a gene: 14. This CDR3 has 15 amino acids. Germline V gene sequence: CDR1 MNHEY, CDR2 SVGAGI. The CDR3 nucleotides are TGTGCCAGCAGCCGACGAGCGGGGGGCCCGTTGGCGCAGTATTTT. It yields the protein CASSRRAGGPLAQYF.

This rearrangement joins TRBV29-1 to TRBJ2-1; D is unclear. Germline V gene data show CDR1 as SQVTM and CDR2 as ANQGSEA. The CDR3 covers 13 residues. V was cut by 4 bases and J by 4 bases, with 11 bases left in between. As DNA, the CDR3 is TGCAGCGTTGTCGGTCAGGTATACAATGAGCAGTTCTTC. It specifies CSVVGQVYNEQFF.

This clonotype was seen only a few times. The rearrangement links TRBV4-3 to TRBJ1-1; D call uncertain. The CDR3 loop spans 14 amino acids. Trimming cost V 1 base and J 1 base, with 7 bases left between them. Germline-derived CDR1 and CDR2 are LGHNA and YSLEER. This CDR3 reads CASSQGLQNTEAFF. The DNA of the CDR3 is TGCGCCAGCAGCCAAGGACTTCAGAACACTGAAGCTTTCTTT.

This chain connects TRBV2 to TRBJ2-1; TRBD2 matches 7 bases. With V trimmed by 6 bases and J by 9 bases, 14 bases remained unmatched. Germline lookup yields CDR1 SNHLY and CDR2 FYNNEI. The CDR3 spans 15 residues. The CDR3 DNA reads TGTGCCAGCAGCGCGGGAGATCTGTCAATGGGTGAGCAGTTCTTC. Amino acid sequence: CASSAGDLSMGEQFF.

The chain joins TRBV18 to TRBJ2-7; 8 bases map to TRBD2. In germline, CDR1 is KGHSH, CDR2 LQKENI. Unmatched junction bases numbered 6, after V lost 2 bases and J lost 0 bases. This CDR3 is built from 16 residues. The CDR3 nucleotides are TGTGCCAGCTCACCATCCCCCGGGACTAGCTCCTACGAGCAGTACTTC. This translates into CASSPSPGTSSYEQYF.

The chain uses TRBV10-3 and TRBJ2-7, with a possible D match to TRBD1 (5 bases). CDR1 and CDR2 (germline): ENHRY, SYGVKD. The CDR3 has 13 residues. V was cut by 6 bases and J by 3 bases, with 12 bases left in between. As DNA, the CDR3 is TGTGCCATCAGCTCAGGGCAGGGCTACGAGCAGTACTTC. It yields the protein CAISSGQGYEQYF.

The sample holds a few counts of this clonotype. CDR3 nucleotides: TGTGCCAGCAGCCCGCCCGGGACAGGGGCCCGTCGGGACTACGAGCAGTACTTC. This codes for CASSPPGTGARRDYEQYF. The chain recombines TRBV3-1 with TRBJ2-7; 10 positions agree with TRBD1. The V gene's germline CDR1 is LGHDT and CDR2 YNNKEL (reference sequence). With 4 bases clipped from V and 3 bases from J, the junction kept 15 bases outside the gene matches. CDR3 length equals 18 residues.

This sequence joins TRBV9 and TRBJ2-2; unclear D gene. The CDR3 is made up of 13 amino acids. Germline loops: CDR1 SGDLS, CDR2 YYNGEE. The ends were cut back, 3 bases at V and 7 bases at J, with 10 bases in the middle. DNA for the CDR3: TGTGCCAGCAGCGATCCCGGGCTCGGGGAGCTGTTTTTT. This codes for CASSDPGLGELFF. The variable domain in full, with the rest retrieved from reference TRBV9 and TRBJ2-2, is DSGVTQTPKHLITATGQRVTLRCSPRSGDLSVYWYQQSLDQGLQFLIQYYNGEERAKGNILERFSAQQFPDLHSELNLSSLELGDSALYFCASSDPGLGELFFGEGSRLTVL.

This chain connects TRBV7-2 to TRBJ1-1, with D possibly TRBD1 on 5 matching bases. This CDR3 is built from 15 residues. Germline lookup yields CDR1 SGHTA and CDR2 FQGNSA. V was clipped by 2 bases and J by 4 bases, with 14 bases between them. The CDR3 bases are TGTGCCAGCAGCTTACGGGGCGGGGCCGGCACTGAAGCTTTCTTT. It encodes CASSLRGGAGTEAFF.

The CDR3 coding sequence is TGTGCCAGCTCACCCCAGGGGAAGGGCTACACCTTC. This codes for CASSPQGKGYTF. This chain joins TRBV18 and TRBJ1-2; maybe TRBD1 (6 bases). The length of the CDR3 is 12 residues. Per germline, CDR1 KGHSH and CDR2 LQKENI. The V and J ends lost 3 bases and 8 bases respectively, with 10 bases between them.

The gene calls are TRBV18 and TRBJ2-7; TRBD1 matches at 11 bases. This CDR3 spans 15 amino acids. V lost 3 bases, J lost 6 bases, and 7 bases stayed unmatched. Looked up from germline, CDR1 is KGHSH and CDR2 is LQKENI. This CDR3 is CASSPVGQGAGEQYF. CDR3 in DNA: TGTGCCAGCTCACCGGTCGGACAGGGGGCAGGCGAGCAGTACTTC.

The table lists this clonotype with a few counts. V and J are TRBV6-5 and TRBJ1-5, with a weak D call TRBD1 (5 bases). The CDR3 has 15 amino acids. Germline V gene data show CDR1 as MNHEY and CDR2 as SVGAGI. Trimming shortened V by 5 bases and J by 1 base, and 12 bases separated the two germline ends. DNA of the CDR3: TGTGCCAGCAGTCGGGGTTGGGGGAGCAATCAGCCCCAGCATTTT. Amino acid sequence: CASSRGWGSNQPQHF.

This clonotype was counted many times. In DNA form, the CDR3 reads TGCGCCAGCAGCGCGAGCGGGACAGGGGCAAACACCATATATTTT. It is translated as CASSASGTGANTIYF. The gene calls are TRBV5-1 and TRBJ1-3, with TRBD1 identical over 10 bases. Germline values: CDR1 SGHRS, CDR2 YFSETQ. The CDR3 contains 15 residues. Unmatched junction bases numbered 7, after V lost 4 bases and J lost 6 bases.

This clonotype turned up a few times. The rearrangement uses TRBV6-5 and TRBJ1-6, with a tentative D call TRBD1 (5 bases). This CDR3 has 14 amino acids. Per germline, CDR1 MNHEY and CDR2 SVGAGI. With 6 bases removed from V and 7 bases from J, the gap between germline ends came to 13 bases. The CDR3 here is CASSYDSHNSPLHF. CDR3 DNA sequence: TGTGCCAGCAGCTATGACAGCCACAATTCACCCCTCCACTTT.

The sample holds a few counts of this clonotype. The rearrangement joins TRBV4-3 to TRBJ2-1, with D unresolved. This CDR3 spans 13 amino acids. Germline values: CDR1 LGHNA, CDR2 YSLEER. With 4 bases removed from V and 7 bases from J, the gap between germline ends came to 11 bases. The CDR3 region is CASSPSFLNEQFF. The CDR3 DNA reads as TGCGCCAGCAGCCCCTCCTTTTTAAATGAGCAGTTCTTC.

This clonotype showed up just a few times. CDR3 residues: CASSFQGFTDTQYF. The CDR3 DNA follows: TGTGCCAGCAGTTTTCAGGGTTTCACAGATACGCAGTATTTT. The chain uses TRBV12-3 or TRBV12-4 and TRBJ2-3, with D maybe TRBD1 (5 bases). The CDR3 contains 14 residues. V was cut by 3 bases and J by 2 bases, with 9 bases left in between.

The chain recombines TRBV7-2 with TRBJ1-5; D is perhaps TRBD1 (5 bases). The CDR3 totals 16 residues. From germline, CDR1 is SGHTA and CDR2 FQGNSA. V gave up 5 bases and J gave up 9 bases, with 23 bases separating them. CDR3 amino acids: CASSQGGMGLTGPQHF. CDR3 coding DNA: TGTGCCAGCAGCCAAGGTGGGATGGGTCTTACAGGGCCCCAGCATTTT.

This clonotype was counted a few times. This sequence joins TRBV7-2 and TRBJ2-5; perhaps TRBD1 as D (5 bases). Germline CDR1 and CDR2: SGHTA and FQGNSA. V lost 0 bases to trimming and J lost 1 base, with 9 bases between them. This CDR3 has 15 residues. CDR3 nucleotides: TGTGCCAGCAGCTTAGCAGGGGTCAGCCAAGAGACCCAGTACTTC. Protein product: CASSLAGVSQETQYF.

Only a few counts were recorded for this clonotype. The rearrangement links TRBV10-3 to TRBJ2-1; 8 positions match TRBD2. V gave up 7 bases and J gave up 6 bases; unmatched junction bases: 17. This CDR3 region has 17 residues. Germline V gene lookup returns CDR1 ENHRY and CDR2 SYGVKD. The CDR3 reads CAITTPTGTRSANEQFF. The CDR3, as DNA: TGTGCCATCACCACCCCTACCGGGACTAGAAGTGCCAATGAGCAGTTCTTC.

This clonotype was found a few times. The chain uses TRBV2 and TRBJ1-1; D is ambiguous. The V end was cut by 7 bases, the J end by 1 base, with 10 bases between. Germline values: CDR1 SNHLY, CDR2 FYNNEI. The CDR3 runs 13 residues. The CDR3 region is CASTVGRNTEAFF. The CDR3 coding sequence is TGTGCCAGCACCGTTGGGAGGAACACTGAAGCTTTCTTT.